This T cell receptor beta chain was captured by sequencing in a study of blood T cell repertoires in COVID-19. About the study: Specimens from acute and convalescent COVID-19 originated in the United States, Italy and Spain. T cells, B-cell-depleted T cells, or PBMCs supplied cDNA or gDNA.

Per the germline V gene, CDR1 is SGHKS and CDR2 is YYEKEE (reference sequence). The CDR3 contains 14 residues. The V end lost 0 bases, the J end lost 4 bases, and 8 bases lay between the germline ends. As originally analysed: Quantification of nucleated cells was approximated via reference gene primer amplification. Clones were sequenced by immunoSEQ multiplex PCR, and TCRdb holds only the in-frame ones, with some missing. The V and J calls and the clone size are those of that table, but D and trimming were determined from the DNA. Of 200,000 to 300,000 clones listed, around 80% are singletons. The sequence was collected from a man in his forties with acute or convalescent COVID-19. This chain joins TRBV5-5 and TRBJ1-3; D gene unclear. Sequences were obtained from peripheral blood. The CDR3: CASSLGATGNTIYF. CDR3 nucleotides: TGTGCCAGCAGCTTGGGGGCTACGGGAAACACCATATATTTT.